The clone carrying this TCR beta chain was observed a few times. Its antigen is not known. This sample was included in a study of beta chain features in type 1 diabetes. Across the whole study: Healthy donors and patients showed comparable age, gender and cell yields.

Study-wide results and caveats: Fewer junction insertions and more nucleotide deletions appeared in type 1 diabetes patients. Relative to healthy donors, patients appeared to have naive, central memory and Treg TCRB repertoires that were more similar.

Expressed TCRB transcripts were sequenced after all isolated RNA was converted to cDNA. This table comes from immunoSEQ multiplex PCR, and its TCRdb copy is limited to in-frame clones, with some not included. This sample has under 300,000 clones, with about 7.8% found just once. Cells sorted by CD45RO/CCR7/CD25/CD127/CD95/CD27 comprised CD4+ naive, central memory, regulatory and stem cell-like memory cells. Sequenced material: central memory CD4+ T cells from blood. The source is a woman aged 18-30 years in good health.

The CDR3 spells CASSQAAGTSYNEQFF. The CDR3 nucleotides are TGCGCCAGCAGCCAAGCGGCGGGTACCTCCTACAATGAGCAGTTCTTC. This chain connects TRBV4-1 to TRBJ2-1, with D maybe TRBD2 (5 bases). Germline lookup yields CDR1 MGHRA and CDR2 YSYEKL. CDR3 length: 16 residues. The V and J ends lost 1 base and 0 bases respectively, with 10 bases between them.